These 5 T cell receptor beta chains share one sample of origin, sequenced in a study of T cells in Graves' hyperthyroidism and ophthalmopathy. What was amplified from RNA transcripts were TCR beta CDR3 regions. Using the HTBI primer set, a first-round RT-PCR was run on the TCR CDR3. TCRdb independently ran MiXCR on the multiplex PCR reads; one entry per CDR3 protein. The table shows nearly 750,000 distinct CDR3 sequences, with 35% occurring only once. Sequencing was done on a sample of blood. The receptors were gathered from a woman aged 40 to 49 with Graves' hyperthyroidism.

The sample holds many counts of this clonotype. The rearrangement joins TRBV10-2 to TRBJ1-2; TRBD1 is a possible D gene (5 bases). This CDR3 region has 13 residues. Per the germline V gene, CDR1 is WSHSY and CDR2 is SAAADI. V was clipped by 8 bases and J by 3 bases, with 13 bases between them. CDR3 sequence (DNA): TGCGCCAGCCCCGGGAGGGGCGACTATGGCTACACCTTC. It is translated as CASPGRGDYGYTF.

This chain uses TRBV20-1 with TRBJ1-4, with TRBD1 as a possible D gene (5 bases). The germline V gene has CDR1 DFQATT and CDR2 SNEGSKA (reference sequence). V was clipped by 6 bases and J by 4 bases, with 18 bases between them. This CDR3 comprises 15 residues. The CDR3 sequence: CSADPSDRLNEKLFF. The CDR3 bases are TGCAGTGCCGACCCGAGTGACAGACTTAATGAAAAACTGTTTTTT.

This clonotype has more than one count but fewer than ten. This chain uses TRBV4-3 with TRBJ1-1, with a weak D call TRBD1 (6 bases). The CDR3 is made up of 16 amino acids. Trimming took off 1 base at V and 5 bases at J, with 17 bases between the two ends. Germline V gene sequence: CDR1 LGHNA, CDR2 YSLEER. CDR3 sequence (DNA): TGCGCCAGCAGCCAAGGTTACAGGGAATCAAGAACTGAAGCTTTCTTT. Protein sequence: CASSQGYRESRTEAFF.

This clonotype was recorded at least ten times. The V and J genes are TRBV7-6 and TRBJ2-7, with D maybe TRBD2 (5 bases). The germline V and J ends were trimmed by 5 bases and 3 bases, with 17 bases remaining between them. The CDR3 sequence is 15 residues long. Per the germline V gene, CDR1 is SGHVS and CDR2 is FNYEAQ. The CDR3 protein is CASSNNHGLNYEQYF. CDR3 DNA: TGTGCCAGCAGCAACAACCACGGACTGAACTACGAGCAGTACTTC.

The rearrangement joins TRBV19 to TRBJ1-2; D not certain. The V and J ends lost 1 base and 4 bases respectively, with 7 bases between them. The germline CDR1 and CDR2 sequences are LNHDA and SQIVND (reference sequence). The CDR3 is 13 residues long. The CDR3 is CASSIGRPYGYTF. CDR3 in DNA: TGTGCCAGTAGTATAGGAAGACCCTATGGCTACACCTTC.